This T cell receptor (beta chain) emerged from a study of shared clonotypes between healthy human individuals. This CDR3 spans 14 amino acids. Per germline, CDR1 SEHNR and CDR2 FQNEAQ (reference sequence). V was shortened by 5 bases and J by 8 bases, with 18 bases between the two germline ends. Template for every sorted-subset replicate PCR totaled about 0.2 ug DNA, 25,000 to 35,000 T cell genomes. Per the authors' pipeline: Filtering of immunoSEQ junctional sequences could not match full-length read filtering. TCRdb keeps only in-frame clones here, not all; method: immunoSEQ multiplex PCR. V and J calls and clone size are those listed in that table; D and trimming were worked out from the DNA. The sample shows roughly 640,000 clones, approximately 79% of them seen only once.

This chain uses TRBV7-9 with TRBJ1-2; no reliable D call. The specimen sequenced was memory CD4+ T cells sorted from blood. Described subset: CD45RA-negative fraction. The receptor comes from a woman aged 25 to 39 in good health. The CDR3 loop is CASSLDAPAGGYTF. DNA of the CDR3: TGTGCCAGCAGCCTCGACGCCCCAGCGGGGGGCTACACCTTC.